This T cell receptor beta chain came from a study of blood T cell repertoires in COVID-19. This clone was found a few times. Libraries were prepared by immunoSEQ multiplex PCR; TCRdb keeps only in-frame clonotypes and omits some of them. This sample has under 300,000 clones; 88% occur once, and the top ten carry about 2.1%. This clonotype was obtained from a woman between 35 and 50 years old who had recovered from COVID-19. Sample: peripheral blood.

The CDR3 here is CSVATGGLNEKLFF. The CDR3 nucleotides read TGCAGCGTTGCTACCGGGGGACTAAATGAAAAACTGTTTTTT. The rearrangement joins TRBV29-1 to TRBJ1-4, with TRBD1 as a possible D gene (5 bases). Trimming removed 4 bases from V and 5 bases from J, with 14 bases in between. CDR3 length: 14 residues. Germline lookup yields CDR1 SQVTM and CDR2 ANQGSEA.